This record looks at one TCR beta chain sequence and its context. The sample belongs to a study of blood T cell repertoires in COVID-19. At the level of the study: The samples span acute and convalescent COVID-19 from the United States, Italy and Spain. PBMCs, B-cell-depleted T cells, or T cells were the source of the cDNA or gDNA that made up the material.

Original data processing: Estimated nucleated cell counts came from reference gene primer amplification. Libraries were prepared by immunoSEQ multiplex PCR; TCRdb keeps only in-frame clonotypes and omits some of them. D and trimming come from the DNA, and the V and J calls and clone size come from that table. The table shows under 250,000 clones, with 82% occurring only once. Germline loops: CDR1 MNHEY, CDR2 SMNVEV (reference sequence). Trimming took 0 bases from V and 9 from J, leaving 18 bases between them. The CDR3 has 17 residues. The receptor's source is a woman in her 70s with acute or convalescent COVID-19. This rearrangement joins TRBV27 to TRBJ1-6; D is unclear. Sequencing was done on a sample of peripheral blood. The chain's CDR3 is CASSLSSPISTASPLHF. CDR3 nucleotides: TGTGCCAGCAGTTTATCCTCCCCAATTTCTACCGCTTCACCCCTCCACTTT.